The text below deals with one T cell receptor beta chain. Its antigen target is currently unknown. No much larger clonotype is one base removed from it; base qualities were not supplied. Whole blood was collected in K2EDTA tubes by collaborating institutions according to the institutions' own protocols. For TCRbeta analysis, collaborators shipped samples as frozen whole blood, isolated PBMCs, or DNA extracted from either of those sample types. This sample is drawn from a study of blood T cell repertoires in COVID-19 (dated by TCRdb to 2020 to 2021). Context from the whole study: Samples from collaborators originated in the United States, Italy and Spain and spanned both the acute and convalescent phases of COVID-19. The prospective study material was composed of cDNA or gDNA derived from T cells, B-cell-depleted T cells, or PBMCs. Deeply sampled blood TCRbeta repertoires from subjects exposed to, actively infected with, or recovered from COVID-19 were included in the dataset. A freely available public database, intended as a resource for researchers studying the immune response to SARS-CoV-2, is where the repertoires were released. The samples were drawn from the first 160 participants of the ongoing ImmuneRACE study and from 950 to 1,500 subjects provided by 6 global collaborators. Sample metadata almost always included a de-identified subject ID, COVID-19 status, age in years and sex. Where HLA class I and class II types were available, the types were taken from metadata supplied by the sample provider, not from assay-based typing. Results the study describes overall, beyond this receptor: The amount of clinical and demographic metadata varied by source and participant and was provided uncurated.

TCRbeta CDR3 regions were amplified from genomic DNA using the immunoSEQ Assay, a bias-controlled multiplex PCR. The published analysis was carried out like this. The number of nucleated cells in each sample was estimated by amplification of reference gene primers within the assay. To quantify the absolute abundance of each unique TCRbeta CDR3 rearrangement, sequence reads were collapsed and filtered. For each sample, productive Simpson clonality was calculated by taking the square root of Simpson's diversity index across productive rearrangements. TCRdb took this table from immuneACCESS and kept in-frame rearrangements with V and J called. Such tables lack part of the clones; where checked against another copy, unresolved V genes explain under half of the gap, and the rest is unexplained. V and J calls and clone size follow that table, whereas D and trimming were derived from the DNA. The sample has some 180,000 clones on record, 85% of them singletons. The ten biggest clones cover roughly 8.2% of the sample.

The CDR3 runs 19 amino acids, cysteine and phenylalanine included. Only the CDR3 region is kept as DNA, spanning 57 bases read in frame from base 1. CDR1 and CDR2 (MNHEY, SMNVEV) derive from the germline V gene (reference sequence). V and J are trimmed by 0 bases and 0 bases, and the gene matches miss 6 bases of the junction. The rearranged chain carries TRBV27 and TRBJ2-1, with 12 bases aligning to TRBD2. The sample was peripheral blood. The clonotype comes from a woman in her fifties or sixties with acute or convalescent COVID-19. The nucleotide sequence reads TGTGCCAGCAGTTTATCGCGCCTAGCGGGAGGGGGCTCCTACAATGAGCAGTTCTTC. This sequence encodes CASSLSRLAGGGSYNEQFF.